A selection of T cell receptor beta chains follows, all from one sample in a study of CD8+ T cells in alopecia areata. TCRdb keeps only in-frame clones here, not all; method: immunoSEQ multiplex PCR. In the table there are over 150,000 clones, 50% to 65% of which are singletons. Specimen: CD8+ T cells sorted from blood, collected at week 24, from a patient treated with tofacitinib. The receptors originated from a human donor with alopecia areata. Each CDR3 is given without its conserved first and last residue. A D gene is named only where the DNA matches it firmly.

V gene: TRBV28
D gene: NA
CDR3 protein: ASSLLITTNEKLF

V gene: TRBV25-1
D gene: NA
CDR3 protein: ASSASLYNEQF

V gene: TRBV2
D gene: TRBD2
CDR3 protein: ASRTSGGDEQF

V gene: TRBV14
D gene: NA
CDR3 protein: ASSLGNQPQH

V gene: TRBV7-8
D gene: NA
CDR3 protein: ASSLAEYNEQF

V gene: TRBV30
D gene: NA
CDR3 protein: AWSVQSESEAF

V gene: TRBV5-6
D gene: NA
CDR3 protein: ASSLWDGGTYEQY

V gene: TRBV7-2
D gene: TRBD1
CDR3 protein: ASSLGARGRNQPQH

V gene: TRBV25-1
D gene: NA
CDR3 protein: ASSELPGAQDGYT

V gene: TRBV4-3
D gene: TRBD1
CDR3 protein: ASSQDYRQGKSYEQY

V gene: TRBV25-1
D gene: TRBD2
CDR3 protein: ASAGGPMF

V gene: TRBV25-1
D gene: NA
CDR3 protein: ASSPPGGVDGYT

V gene: TRBV27
D gene: NA
CDR3 protein: ASSPETGELF

V gene: TRBV29-1
D gene: NA
CDR3 protein: SVVVGPGYT

V gene: TRBV4-1
D gene: NA
CDR3 protein: ASSQGQAGSNEKLF

V gene: TRBV13
D gene: NA
CDR3 protein: ASSPPAGETQY

V gene: TRBV20-1
D gene: NA
CDR3 protein: SARDRATQY

V gene: TRBV4-3
D gene: NA
CDR3 protein: ASSQGGTGANVLT

V gene: TRBV27
D gene: NA
CDR3 protein: ASSFPPEQY

V gene: TRBV4-3
D gene: NA
CDR3 protein: ASSQVYGGYGYT

V gene: TRBV13
D gene: NA
CDR3 protein: ASSLARDTQY

V gene: TRBV7-2
D gene: NA
CDR3 protein: ASSSTSPSSYNEQF

V gene: TRBV27
D gene: NA
CDR3 protein: ASSLGTGGPLH

V gene: TRBV30
D gene: NA
CDR3 protein: AWSIGRALEAF

V gene: TRBV6-7
D gene: TRBD1
CDR3 protein: ASSSKNTGTGNGYT

V gene: TRBV7-9
D gene: NA
CDR3 protein: ASSLVRRGRNNEQF

V gene: TRBV19
D gene: NA
CDR3 protein: ASSIGEHLAKNIQY

V gene: TRBV5-1
D gene: NA
CDR3 protein: ASSLEFPDTQY

V gene: TRBV5-6
D gene: NA
CDR3 protein: ASSPNRDSPLH

V gene: TRBV14
D gene: TRBD1
CDR3 protein: ASSPTGGKGYT

V gene: TRBV9
D gene: NA
CDR3 protein: ASSVDGGSYNEQF

V gene: TRBV30
D gene: TRBD1
CDR3 protein: AWRHPPGTGEETQY

V gene: TRBV14
D gene: TRBD1
CDR3 protein: ASSHLGQSRRDTEAF

V gene: TRBV7-9
D gene: TRBD1
CDR3 protein: ASTTGDELNNYGYT

V gene: TRBV4-3
D gene: TRBD1
CDR3 protein: ATPGQSYEQY

V gene: TRBV6-1
D gene: NA
CDR3 protein: ASTGAGSYNEQF

V gene: TRBV14
D gene: NA
CDR3 protein: ASSQDVRSVGNTIY

V gene: TRBV7-8
D gene: TRBD1
CDR3 protein: ASSLYATGISGIQY

V gene: TRBV5-5
D gene: NA
CDR3 protein: ASSPVAFSNYGYT

V gene: TRBV6-5
D gene: NA
CDR3 protein: ASSYSEGPWGYT

V gene: TRBV5-1
D gene: NA
CDR3 protein: ASSYGPDGSYEQY

V gene: TRBV13
D gene: TRBD1
CDR3 protein: ASSPWDRETQY

V gene: TRBV15
D gene: TRBD2
CDR3 protein: ATSRDAGVGTDTQY

V gene: TRBV30
D gene: TRBD1
CDR3 protein: ACTTTGTYYEQY

V gene: TRBV6-6
D gene: NA
CDR3 protein: ASTMNTEAF

V gene: TRBV4-3
D gene: NA
CDR3 protein: ASSPQEGNGGELF

V gene: TRBV15
D gene: NA
CDR3 protein: ATEGLLNTEAF

V gene: TRBV5-5
D gene: NA
CDR3 protein: ASSFQGYSNQPQH

V gene: TRBV4-3
D gene: NA
CDR3 protein: ASSQVRGIGDTDTQY

V gene: TRBV29-1
D gene: NA
CDR3 protein: SVLSGGTEAF

V gene: TRBV4-3
D gene: NA
CDR3 protein: ASSQSHAGRKYEQY

V gene: TRBV11-2
D gene: NA
CDR3 protein: ASGTQTGELF

V gene: TRBV29-1
D gene: TRBD1
CDR3 protein: SVTEEQGAPTDTQY

V gene: TRBV29-1
D gene: NA
CDR3 protein: SVPSTGLGAF

V gene: TRBV4-3
D gene: TRBD2
CDR3 protein: ASSQDVSGELEQY